This T cell receptor (beta chain) stems from a study of T cells in localized non-small cell lung cancer. CDR3 length equals 13 residues. Germline lookup yields CDR1 SGHNT and CDR2 YENEEA. Trimming stripped 3 bases from V and 4 bases from J, with 9 bases between. TCRdb's table, derived via immunoSEQ multiplex PCR, lists solely in-frame clones and lacks some. Counted here are just under 80,000 clones, around 81% occurring once; the ten biggest clones make up roughly 9.8%. The receptor was isolated from a female donor older than 55 with stage I lung adenocarcinoma. The rearrangement joins TRBV11-3 to TRBJ1-1; D gene ambiguous. This material consisted of peripheral blood, taken before any cancer treatment. CDR3 in amino acids: CASSFNRVTEAFF. DNA of the CDR3: TGTGCCAGCAGCTTCAATAGGGTCACTGAAGCTTTCTTT.